This TCR beta chain comes out of a study of early T cells in non-severe SARS-CoV-2 infection. This clonotype was counted at least ten times. Individual cDNA molecules each received unique molecular identifiers attached to them. TCRdb re-called the 5' RACE reads with MiXCR, one entry per CDR3 protein. In the table there are some 30,000 distinct CDR3 sequences, roughly 3% of which are singletons. Sequencing input: whole blood. This receptor was obtained from an adult who was a healthcare worker with PCR-confirmed SARS-CoV-2 infection or an uninfected control (not recorded which).

In nucleotides, the CDR3 is TGTGCCAGCTCACCGTCACTAGCGGTGGGTCAAGAGACCCAGTACTTC. Its translation is CASSPSLAVGQETQYF. V and J are TRBV18 and TRBJ2-5, with TRBD2 matching over 8 bases. Germline V gene sequence: CDR1 KGHSH, CDR2 LQKENI. The CDR3 consists of 16 residues. V lost 3 bases to trimming and J lost 2 bases; unmatched junction nucleotides: 8.